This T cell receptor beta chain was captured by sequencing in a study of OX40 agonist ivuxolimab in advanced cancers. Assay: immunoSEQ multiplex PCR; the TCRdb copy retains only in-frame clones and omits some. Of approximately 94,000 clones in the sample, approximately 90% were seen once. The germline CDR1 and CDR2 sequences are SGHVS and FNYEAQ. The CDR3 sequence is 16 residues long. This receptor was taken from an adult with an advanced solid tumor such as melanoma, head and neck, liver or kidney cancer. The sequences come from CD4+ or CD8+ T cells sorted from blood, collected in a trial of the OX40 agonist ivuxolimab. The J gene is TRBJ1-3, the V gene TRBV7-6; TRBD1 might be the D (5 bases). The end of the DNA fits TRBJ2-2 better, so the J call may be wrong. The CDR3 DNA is TGTGCCAGCAGCTTGGTCCGACAGCTCAACACCGGGGAGCTGTTTTTT. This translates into CASSLVRQLNTGELFF.